This note documents a single TCR beta chain sequence. Its antigen is still unknown. A much larger clone lies one base from this, so it may be a read error. The data derive from a study of post-analysis software for immune sequencing data. Unique molecular identifiers were present in the TCR beta cDNA libraries. One entry per CDR3 protein results from TCRdb running MiXCR on the PCR reads. The sample yields hundreds of thousands of distinct CDR3 sequences, approximately 60% seen once. Study observations and caveats: In patients, TRBV5-6, TRBV5-1 and TRBV20-1 belonged to roughly five TRBV segments found more frequently than in controls.

Germline V gene sequence: CDR1 SEHNR, CDR2 FQNEAQ (reference sequence). V was clipped by 5 bases and J by 5 bases, with 14 bases between them. This CDR3 region has 14 residues. The chain joins TRBV7-9 to TRBJ2-3, with D hard to call. Sequences were obtained from blood. This sequence was found in a girl between 2 and 10 years old with multiple sclerosis. The CDR3 DNA is TGTGCCAGCAGCCTCAGGAGTGGGATAGATACGCAGTATTTT. This translates into CASSLRSGIDTQYF.